This TCR delta chain was sequenced during a study of γδ T cells in repeated Plasmodium falciparum infection. Whole-study context: Malian repertoires were sampled cross-sectionally without transmission and longitudinally through febrile malaria. Study observations and caveats: Compared with Australian children, Malian Vdelta2-negative repertoires seemed more clonal, less diverse, less shared.

TCRdb reran clone calling via CATT on the multiplex PCR reads. This table has roughly 93,000 delta-chain clones, about 1.5% appearing once. Flow sorting of PBMC yielded separate Vgamma9/Vdelta2+ and Vdelta2-negative gammadelta T cell populations for bulk repertoire analysis. This clone was found a few times. Its antigen is currently unknown. It differs at one base from a far larger clone, so likely a read error. Other nucleotide sequences in the sample specify the same CDR3. The ends lost 7 bases at V and 0 bases at J; junction bases unmatched: 23. From germline, CDR1 is GEAIGNYY and CDR2 EKD. This CDR3 is built from 24 residues.

The sample was gamma-delta T cells from blood. The rearrangement links TRDV2 to TRDJ3, with 13 positions matching TRDD3. The J gene was missing in TCRdb and was found by matching the end of the DNA to germline. The clonotype originates from a pool of human donors (malaria-infected and uninfected, not separated). The CDR3 spells CACEKGGTGGYAITSSWDTRQMFF. The CDR3 nucleotides read TGTGCCTGCGAAAAAGGGGGTACTGGGGGATACGCGATAACCAGCTCCTGGGACACCCGACAGATGTTTTTC.